The rows below give T cell receptor beta chains drawn from one sample of a study of blood T cell repertoires in COVID-19. Sequenced by immunoSEQ multiplex PCR; TCRdb stores in-frame clones only, minus some. Seen here are 95,000 to 110,000 clones, about 80% observed once, and the top ten hold approximately 3.5%. Input material: peripheral blood. The receptors come from a woman older than 75 with active or convalescent COVID-19. The CDR3 runs from the conserved cysteine through the conserved F or W.

CASSFTGSGAFF 12 TRBJ1-1 TRBV11-2
CASSRQYNQPQHF 13 TRBJ1-5 TRBV28
CASRTQGLNTEAFF 14 TRBJ1-1 TRBV5-4
CASSGRGTSSSNEQFF 16 TRBJ2-1 TRBV6-1
CASSLVSSTEAFF 13 TRBJ1-1 TRBV27
CASSSSQLGRAYEQYF 16 TRBJ2-7 TRBV27
CASSFAADNQPQHF 14 TRBJ1-5 TRBV7-8
CASSLPAGDNEQFF 14 TRBJ2-1 TRBV5-1
CASSHPSSSGLAGRYEQYF 19 TRBJ2-7 TRBV19
CASMEGARGRGGNQPQHF 18 TRBJ1-5 TRBV10-1
CATSDPGQGVLEKLFF 16 TRBJ1-4 TRBV24-1
CASSRDTGELFF 12 TRBJ2-2 TRBV6-2/TRBV6-3
CASSLRLGGTYEQYF 15 TRBJ2-7 TRBV7-2
CASSQGTGGYGYTF 14 TRBJ1-2 TRBV7-8
CSARRQGNFF 10 TRBJ2-1 TRBV20-1
CASSERQGSTEAFF 14 TRBJ1-1 TRBV2
CASKTTGNQPQHF 13 TRBJ1-5 TRBV12-3/TRBV12-4
CASSFGLAGGVTLRNEQYF 19 TRBJ2-7 TRBV28
CASSLDTEAFF 11 TRBJ1-1 TRBV5-1
CACRTGGNVLTF 12 TRBJ2-6 TRBV14
CASSEALQTTEAFF 14 TRBJ1-1 TRBV2
CASSPREARSSPLHF 15 TRBJ1-6 TRBV5-6
CASSPQGAGATNTGELFF 18 TRBJ2-2 TRBV18
CASSPRTGGSRYEQYF 16 TRBJ2-7 TRBV19
CASSLGGTSYEQYF 14 TRBJ2-7 TRBV7-9
CASNNKADLSAEAFF 15 TRBJ1-1 TRBV6-5
CASSLVGTYRGRDTQYF 17 TRBJ2-3 TRBV7-8
CAISEREWETQYF 13 TRBJ2-5 TRBV10-3
CASRELNRDGYTF 13 TRBJ1-2 TRBV6-5
CASSVGLAGVEQYF 14 TRBJ2-7 TRBV9
CASSQDGRDSYNEQFF 16 TRBJ2-1 TRBV4-3
CASSLTTGDYGYTF 14 TRBJ1-2 TRBV11-2
CASSPTGDYGYTF 13 TRBJ1-2 TRBV2
CASSVPAGGGEQFF 14 TRBJ2-1 TRBV9
CASSLAAGVTYEQYF 15 TRBJ2-7 TRBV7-2
CASSLREVEQPQHF 14 TRBJ1-5 TRBV7-9
CASSSTPGVAKNIQYF 16 TRBJ2-4 TRBV28
CASSPQSGFAYEQYF 15 TRBJ2-7 TRBV5-5
CASSLRGREEKLFF 14 TRBJ1-4 TRBV5-1
CASSLGISGKSTDTQYF 17 TRBJ2-3 TRBV5-1
CATSEPGQGARPQHF 15 TRBJ1-5 TRBV24-1
CASSSEDSGGYTF 13 TRBJ1-2 TRBV7-9
CASSDMYKSNQPQHF 15 TRBJ1-5 TRBV6-1
CASSLLYGTGGYTF 14 TRBJ1-2 TRBV27
CASKPGTGIYGYTF 14 TRBJ1-2 TRBV19